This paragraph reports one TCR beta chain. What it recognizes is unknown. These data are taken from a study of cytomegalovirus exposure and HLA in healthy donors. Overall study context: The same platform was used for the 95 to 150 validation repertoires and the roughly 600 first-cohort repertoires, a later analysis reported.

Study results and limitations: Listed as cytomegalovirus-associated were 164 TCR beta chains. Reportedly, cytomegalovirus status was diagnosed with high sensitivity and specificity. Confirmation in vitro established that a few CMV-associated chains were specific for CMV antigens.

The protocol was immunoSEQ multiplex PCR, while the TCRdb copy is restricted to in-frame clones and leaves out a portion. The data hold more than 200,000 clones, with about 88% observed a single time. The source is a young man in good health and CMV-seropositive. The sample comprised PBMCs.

The CDR3 coding sequence is TGTGCCAGCAGTTTGGGCGGGAACTACGAGCAGTACTTC. Protein: CASSLGGNYEQYF. The chain recombines TRBV28 with TRBJ2-7; D is perhaps TRBD2 (6 bases). This CDR3 spans 13 amino acids. Looked up from germline, CDR1 is MDHEN and CDR2 is SYDVKM. V lost 3 bases, J lost 3 bases, and 9 bases lay in between.